The clone carrying this T cell receptor (beta chain) was counted between two and nine times. Its antigen is not known. The source of the sample is a study of identical twins. Findings and limits, study-wide: The authors noted that invariant MAIT and iNKT cells could partly confound zero-insertion analyses.

TCRdb fed the 5' RACE reads into MiXCR, producing one record per CDR3 protein. The sample records about 460,000 distinct CDR3 sequences, over 12% being singletons. There are 16 residues in the CDR3. The germline V gene has CDR1 SGHVS and CDR2 FQNEAQ. Losses at the gene ends were 3 bases for V and 4 bases for J; bases not matched to a gene: 6. The data were also submitted as part of a second study, on yellow fever vaccine responses in identical twins.

The chain carries TRBV7-8 and TRBJ2-1, with TRBD2 matching 10 bases. Sequences were obtained from CD4+ T cells sorted from blood. This clonotype was sampled from a woman younger than 30 in good health. The CDR3 region is CASSFSGRSPYNEQFF. The DNA for the CDR3 is TGTGCCAGCAGCTTTAGCGGGAGGTCCCCTTACAATGAGCAGTTCTTC. Drawing the rest from reference TRBV7-8 and TRBJ2-1, the complete variable domain is GAGVSQSPRYKVAKRGQDVALRCDPISGHVSLFWYQQALGQGPEFLTYFQNEAQLDKSGLPSDRFFAERPEGSVSTLKIQRTQQEDSAVYLCASSFSGRSPYNEQFFGPGTRLTVL.